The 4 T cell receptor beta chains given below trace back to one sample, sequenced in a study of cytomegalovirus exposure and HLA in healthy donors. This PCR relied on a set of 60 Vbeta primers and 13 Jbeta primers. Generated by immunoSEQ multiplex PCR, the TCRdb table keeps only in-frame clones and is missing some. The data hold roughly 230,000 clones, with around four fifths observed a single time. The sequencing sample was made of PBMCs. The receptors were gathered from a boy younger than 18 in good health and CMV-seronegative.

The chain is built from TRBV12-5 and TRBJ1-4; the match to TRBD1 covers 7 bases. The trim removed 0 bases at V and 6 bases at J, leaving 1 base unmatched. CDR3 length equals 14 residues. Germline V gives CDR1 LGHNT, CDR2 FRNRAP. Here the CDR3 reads CASGLVGQDEKLFF. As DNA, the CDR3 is TGTGCTAGTGGTTTGGTCGGACAGGATGAAAAACTGTTTTTT. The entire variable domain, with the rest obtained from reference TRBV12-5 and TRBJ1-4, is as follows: DARVTQTPRHKVTEMGQEVTMRCQPILGHNTVFWYRQTMMQGLELLAYFRNRAPLDDSGMPKDRFSAEMPDATLATLKIQPSEPRDSAVYFCASGLVGQDEKLFFGSGTQLSVL.

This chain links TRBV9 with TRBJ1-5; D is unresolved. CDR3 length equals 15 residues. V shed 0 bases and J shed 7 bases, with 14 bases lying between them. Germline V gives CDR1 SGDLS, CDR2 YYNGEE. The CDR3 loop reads CASSVGGGLGQPQHF. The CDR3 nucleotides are TGTGCCAGCAGCGTAGGGGGAGGGTTAGGGCAGCCCCAGCATTTT.

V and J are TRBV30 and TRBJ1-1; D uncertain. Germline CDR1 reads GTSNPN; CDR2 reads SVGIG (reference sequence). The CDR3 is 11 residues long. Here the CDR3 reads CASAARTEAFF. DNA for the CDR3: TGTGCTTCCGCGGCTCGGACTGAAGCTTTCTTT.

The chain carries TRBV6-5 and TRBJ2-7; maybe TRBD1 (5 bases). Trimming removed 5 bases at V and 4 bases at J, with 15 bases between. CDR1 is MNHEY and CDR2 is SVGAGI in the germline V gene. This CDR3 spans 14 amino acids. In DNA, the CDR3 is TGTGCCAGCAGTACCTGGGGCAGACAGTACGAGCAGTACTTC. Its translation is CASSTWGRQYEQYF.